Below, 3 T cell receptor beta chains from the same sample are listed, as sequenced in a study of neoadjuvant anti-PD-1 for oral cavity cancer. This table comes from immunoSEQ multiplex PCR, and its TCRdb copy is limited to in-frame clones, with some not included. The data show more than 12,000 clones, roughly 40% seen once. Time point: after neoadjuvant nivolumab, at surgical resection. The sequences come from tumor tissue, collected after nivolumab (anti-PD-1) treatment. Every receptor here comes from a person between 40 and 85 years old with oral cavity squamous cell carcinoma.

CDR3 region: CASSLSGGVNTEAFF. The CDR3, as DNA: TGTGCCAGCAGTTTATCTGGCGGGGTGAACACTGAAGCTTTCTTT. The V gene is TRBV27, the J gene TRBJ1-1; no firm D call. Trimming removed 0 bases from V and 0 bases from J, with 8 bases in between. This CDR3 contains 15 residues. Germline CDR1 MNHEY, CDR2 SMNVEV (reference sequence).

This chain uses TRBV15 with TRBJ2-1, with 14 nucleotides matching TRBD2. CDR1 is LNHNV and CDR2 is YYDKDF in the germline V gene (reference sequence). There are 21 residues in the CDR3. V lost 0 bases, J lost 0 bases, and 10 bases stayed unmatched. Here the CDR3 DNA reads TGTGCCACCAGCAGAGATTACCCGGGACTAGCGGGGGAGAGCTCCTACAATGAGCAGTTCTTC. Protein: CATSRDYPGLAGESSYNEQFF.

The CDR3 protein is CASSSGGGRADTQYF. CDR3 nucleotide sequence: TGTGCCAGCAGCAGCGGGGGGGGAAGGGCAGATACGCAGTATTTT. V usage is TRBV5-4 and J usage is TRBJ2-3, with TRBD2 identical over 10 bases. There are 15 residues in the CDR3. Unmatched junction bases numbered 6, after V lost 4 bases and J lost 4 bases. Germline assignment: CDR1 SGHNT and CDR2 YYREEE (reference sequence).